The sequence of this TCR beta chain was determined in a study of blood T cell repertoires in COVID-19. On the study more broadly: Samples came from the United States, Italy and Spain, spanning acute and convalescent COVID-19. PBMCs, B-cell-depleted T cells, or T cells were the source of the cDNA or gDNA that made up the material.

V gave up 4 bases and J gave up 2 bases; unmatched junction bases: 4. This CDR3 region has 14 residues. Per the germline V gene, CDR1 is SGHRS and CDR2 is YFSETQ. Per the original data handling: Amplification of reference gene primers provided the estimated nucleated cell counts. Assay: immunoSEQ multiplex PCR; the TCRdb copy retains only in-frame clones and omits some. V, J and clone size were drawn from that table, and D and trimming were deduced from the DNA. The sample holds some 150,000 clones, 84% seen once. The J gene is TRBJ1-2, the V gene TRBV5-1; 8 nucleotides match TRBD1. The sequenced material came from peripheral blood. The clonotype originates from a man in his 70s with acute or convalescent COVID-19. DNA of the CDR3: TGCGCCAGCAGCCAGGACAGGGCAAACTATGGCTACACCTTC. Protein sequence: CASSQDRANYGYTF.